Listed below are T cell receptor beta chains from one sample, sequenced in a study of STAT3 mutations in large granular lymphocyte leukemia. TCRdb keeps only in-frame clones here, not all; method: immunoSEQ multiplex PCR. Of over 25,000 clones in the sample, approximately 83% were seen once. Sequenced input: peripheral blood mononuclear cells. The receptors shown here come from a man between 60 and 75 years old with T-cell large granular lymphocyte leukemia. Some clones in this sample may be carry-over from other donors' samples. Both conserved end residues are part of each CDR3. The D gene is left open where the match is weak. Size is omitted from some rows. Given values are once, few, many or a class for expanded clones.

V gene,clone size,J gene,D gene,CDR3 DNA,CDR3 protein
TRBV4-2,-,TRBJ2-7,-,TGTGCCAGCAGCCAACCGGACCGTAGCTCCTACGAGCAGTACTTC,CASSQPDRSSYEQYF
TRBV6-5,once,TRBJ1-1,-,TGTGCCAGCAGTTACACCCGCCCGACAAGTAGAGCTTTCTTT,CASSYTRPTSRAFF
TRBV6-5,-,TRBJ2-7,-,TGTGCCAGCAGACGAATCTACGAGCAGTACTTC,CASRRIYEQYF
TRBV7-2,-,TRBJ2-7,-,TGTGCCAGCAGCTTAGCGCTCGGGGGCCACGAGCAGTACTTC,CASSLALGGHEQYF
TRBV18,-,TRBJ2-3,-,TGTGCCAGCTCACCAGGGATCACAGATACGCAGTATTTT,CASSPGITDTQYF
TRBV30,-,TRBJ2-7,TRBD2,TGTGCCTGGAGTGTACAAGCGGGGGAGCAGTACTTC,CAWSVQAGEQYF
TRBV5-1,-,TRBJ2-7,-,TGCGCCAGCAGCTTGGTGGGGAACGAGCAGTACTTC,CASSLVGNEQYF
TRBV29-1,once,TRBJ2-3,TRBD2,TGCAGCGTTGGACTAGCGTCGGATACGCAGTATTTT,CSVGLASDTQYF
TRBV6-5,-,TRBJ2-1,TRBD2,TGTGCCAGCAGTTACGGGCTAGCGGGTAGTGAGCAGTTCTTC,CASSYGLAGSEQFF
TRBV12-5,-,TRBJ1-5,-,TGTGCTAGTGGTTTGAGTGGGGATAATCAGCCCCAGCATTTT,CASGLSGDNQPQHF
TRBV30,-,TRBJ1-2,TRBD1,TGTGCCTGGACTCGGGGGACAGCCTCTAACTATGGCTACACCTTC,CAWTRGTASNYGYTF
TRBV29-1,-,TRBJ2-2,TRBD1,TGCAGCGGGGGCCCCGGGACAGGGGGCACCGGGGAGCTGTTTTTT,CSGGPGTGGTGELFF
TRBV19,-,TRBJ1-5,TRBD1,TGTGCCAGTAGTATTGGGTCAGGGGGGCATCAGCCCCAGCATTTT,CASSIGSGGHQPQHF
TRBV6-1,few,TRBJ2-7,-,TGTGCCAGCGGGATTTGGACAGTCCCTTCCTACGAGCAGTACTTC,CASGIWTVPSYEQYF
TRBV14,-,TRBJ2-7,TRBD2,TGTGCCAGCAGCCAAATTAGCGGGAGCCATCACGAGCAGTACTTC,CASSQISGSHHEQYF
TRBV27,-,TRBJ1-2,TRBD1,TGTGCCAGCAGTCCCCAGACAGGGTCGGGAGGCTACACCTTC,CASSPQTGSGGYTF
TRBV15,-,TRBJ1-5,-,TGTGCCACCAGCAGAGATCTATCAGATAATCAGCCCCAGCATTTT,CATSRDLSDNQPQHF
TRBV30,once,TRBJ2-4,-,TGTGCCTGGAGGGAACAGCCGGGGAACATTCAGTACTTC,CAWREQPGNIQYF
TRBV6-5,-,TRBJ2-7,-,TGTGCCAGCAGTTATCACGGGGTCTACGAGCAGTACTTC,CASSYHGVYEQYF
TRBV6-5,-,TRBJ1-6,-,TGTGCCAGCAGTTACGCCGGAAATAATTCACCCCTCCACTTT,CASSYAGNNSPLHF
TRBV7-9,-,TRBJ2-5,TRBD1,TGTGCCAGCAGCTCCTACAGGGGGCAAGAGACCCAGTACTTC,CASSSYRGQETQYF
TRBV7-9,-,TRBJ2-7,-,TGTGCCAGCAGCTTAGAAGAAGTCGGGAGGCAGTACTTC,CASSLEEVGRQYF
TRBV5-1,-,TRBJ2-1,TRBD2,TGCGCCAGCAGCCAAGGACTAGCGGGAGTGTACAATGAGCAGTTCTTC,CASSQGLAGVYNEQFF
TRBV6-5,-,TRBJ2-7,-,TGTGCCAGCAGTGGGACTCAGCGATACGAGCAGTACTTC,CASSGTQRYEQYF
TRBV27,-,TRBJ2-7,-,TGTGCCAGCAGCCTCCGGGACGACTCCTACGAGCAGTACTTC,CASSLRDDSYEQYF
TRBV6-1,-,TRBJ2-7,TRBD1,TGTGCCAGCAGTGAAGACGGGACAGGGGATTACGAGCAGTACTTC,CASSEDGTGDYEQYF
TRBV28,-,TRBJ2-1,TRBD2,TGTGCCAGCAGATTACTTCTAGGGCGGGAGGAAGGGAATGAGCAGTTCTTC,CASRLLLGREEGNEQFF
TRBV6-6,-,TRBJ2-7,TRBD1,TGTGCCAGCACTTCTCCGACAGGGGTGGCCTACGAGCAGTACTTC,CASTSPTGVAYEQYF
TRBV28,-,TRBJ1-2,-,TGTGCCAGCAGGTCCCCGGGTGGCTACACCTTC,CASRSPGGYTF
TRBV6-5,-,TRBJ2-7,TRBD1,TGTGCCAGCAGTACGGGACAGATCTACGAGCAGTACTTC,CASSTGQIYEQYF
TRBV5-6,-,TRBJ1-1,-,TGTGCCAGCACCCCCACCGCGACCCTATCTGAAGCTTTCTTT,CASTPTATLSEAFF
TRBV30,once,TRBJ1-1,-,TGTGCCTGGAGTAGGGGAACGTTCACTGAAGCTTTCTTT,CAWSRGTFTEAFF
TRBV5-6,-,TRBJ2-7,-,TGTGCCAGCAGCTTGGCCGGGACATCCTACGAGCAGTACTTC,CASSLAGTSYEQYF
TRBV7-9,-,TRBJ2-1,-,TGTGCCAGCAGCTTAACGCGGAAGTCCTGGGATGAGCAGTTCTTC,CASSLTRKSWDEQFF
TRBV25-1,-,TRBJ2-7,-,TGTGCCAGCAACCCCGCGGGCGGCTACGAGCAGTACTTC,CASNPAGGYEQYF
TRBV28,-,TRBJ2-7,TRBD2,TGTGCCAGCCCCCCTACAGGTAGCGGGACCGCCTACGAGCAGTACTTC,CASPPTGSGTAYEQYF
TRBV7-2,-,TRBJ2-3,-,TGTGCCAGCAGGGCCGGTGCCTTCACAGATACGCAGTATTTT,CASRAGAFTDTQYF
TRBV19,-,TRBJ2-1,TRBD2,TGTGCCAGTAGTATAGAACTAGCGGAATACAATGAGCAGTTCTTC,CASSIELAEYNEQFF
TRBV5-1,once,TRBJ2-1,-,TGCGCCAGCAGCGGGGCATGGGACAATGAGCAGTTCTTC,CASSGAWDNEQFF
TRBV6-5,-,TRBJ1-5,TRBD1,TGTGCCAGCAGTAGACAGGGGGCTGGTCAGCCCCAGCATTTT,CASSRQGAGQPQHF
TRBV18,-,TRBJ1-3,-,TGTGCCAGCTCTCTCATCTCTGGAAACACCATATATTTT,CASSLISGNTIYF
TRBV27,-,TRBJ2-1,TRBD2,TGTGCCAGCAGTCCACTAGCGGCCGGCTCCTACAATGAGCAGTTCTTC,CASSPLAAGSYNEQFF
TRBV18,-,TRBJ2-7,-,TGTGCCAGCTCCCAACAGGGAGGGGACTACGAGCAGTACTTC,CASSQQGGDYEQYF
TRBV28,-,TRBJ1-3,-,TGTGCCAGCAGTCACCCGGGACTCGGCAGAAACACCATATATTTT,CASSHPGLGRNTIYF
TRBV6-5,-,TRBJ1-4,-,TGTGCCAGCAGTTTCCGTGGGCAAAAACTGTTTTTT,CASSFRGQKLFF
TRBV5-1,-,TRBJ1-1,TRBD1,TGCGCCAGCCTCGGACAGGACAACACTGAAGCTTTCTTT,CASLGQDNTEAFF
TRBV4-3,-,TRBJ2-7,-,TGCGCCAGCAGCCAAGATGTGAGCGGTATTGGGTACGAGCAGTACTTC,CASSQDVSGIGYEQYF
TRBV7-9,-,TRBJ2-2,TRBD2,TGTGCCAGCAGCACCAGCGGGAGGGGTGCCACCGGGGAGCTGTTTTTT,CASSTSGRGATGELFF
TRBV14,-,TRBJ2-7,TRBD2,TGTGCCAGCAGCCAAGTATCATTTACCGGGACTAGCGGGAGGGAGTTCTACGAGCAGTACTTC,CASSQVSFTGTSGREFYEQYF
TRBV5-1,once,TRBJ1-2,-,TGCGCCAGCAGCTTGGGCGGGGGGCGCGGTGCTAACTATGGCTACACCTTC,CASSLGGGRGANYGYTF
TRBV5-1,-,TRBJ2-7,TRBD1,TGCGCCAGCAGCTCCCTGGGACAGGGGGCGTACGAGCAGTACTTC,CASSSLGQGAYEQYF
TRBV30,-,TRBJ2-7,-,TGTGCCTGGAGTGTAAACTCAGGGGTAGGCGAGCAGTACTTC,CAWSVNSGVGEQYF